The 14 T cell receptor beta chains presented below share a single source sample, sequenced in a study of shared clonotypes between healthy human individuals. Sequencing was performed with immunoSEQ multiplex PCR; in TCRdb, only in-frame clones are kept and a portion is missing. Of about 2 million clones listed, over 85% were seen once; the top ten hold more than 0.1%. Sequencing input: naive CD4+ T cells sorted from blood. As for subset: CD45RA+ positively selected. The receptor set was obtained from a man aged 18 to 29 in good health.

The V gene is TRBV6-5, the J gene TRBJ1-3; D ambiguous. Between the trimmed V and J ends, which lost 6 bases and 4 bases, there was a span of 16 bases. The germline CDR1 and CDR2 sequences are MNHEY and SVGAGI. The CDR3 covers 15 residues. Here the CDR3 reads CASRRTGGSGNTIYF. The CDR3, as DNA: TGTGCCAGCAGACGGACGGGAGGGTCCGGAAACACCATATATTTT.

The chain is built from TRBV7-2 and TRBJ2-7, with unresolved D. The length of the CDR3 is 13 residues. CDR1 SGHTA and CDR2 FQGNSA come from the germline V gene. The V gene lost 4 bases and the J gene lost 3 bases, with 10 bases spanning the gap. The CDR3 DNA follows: TGTGCCAGCAGCTCCCGACCTTACTACGAGCAGTACTTC. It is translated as CASSSRPYYEQYF.

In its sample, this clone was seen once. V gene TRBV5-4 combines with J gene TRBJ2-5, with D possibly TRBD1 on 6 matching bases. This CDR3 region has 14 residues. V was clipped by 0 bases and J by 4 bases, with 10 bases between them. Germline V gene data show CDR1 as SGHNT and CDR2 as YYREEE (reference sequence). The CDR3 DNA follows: TGTGCCAGCAGCTTGGCAGGGGCGCGAGAGACCCAGTACTTC. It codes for CASSLAGARETQYF.

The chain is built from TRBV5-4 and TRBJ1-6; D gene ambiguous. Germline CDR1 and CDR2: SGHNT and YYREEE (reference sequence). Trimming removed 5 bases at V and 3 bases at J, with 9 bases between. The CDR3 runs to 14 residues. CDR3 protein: CASSYAGYNSPLHF. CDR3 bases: TGTGCCAGCAGTTACGCGGGCTATAATTCACCCCTCCACTTT.

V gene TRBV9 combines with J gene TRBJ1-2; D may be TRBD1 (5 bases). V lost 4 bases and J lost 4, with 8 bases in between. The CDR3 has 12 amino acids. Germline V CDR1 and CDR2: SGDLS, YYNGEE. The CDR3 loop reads CASSQGFYGYTF. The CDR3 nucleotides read TGTGCCAGCAGCCAGGGATTCTATGGCTACACCTTC.

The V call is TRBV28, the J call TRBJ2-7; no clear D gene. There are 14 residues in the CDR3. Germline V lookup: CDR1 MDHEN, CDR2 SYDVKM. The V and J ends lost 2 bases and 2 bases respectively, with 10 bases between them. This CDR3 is CASSLMRRPYEQYF. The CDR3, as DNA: TGTGCCAGCAGTTTAATGCGCAGACCCTACGAGCAGTACTTC.

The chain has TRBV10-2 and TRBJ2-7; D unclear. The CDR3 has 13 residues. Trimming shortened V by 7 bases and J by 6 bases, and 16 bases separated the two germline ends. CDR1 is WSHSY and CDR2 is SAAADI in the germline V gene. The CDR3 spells CASIAPLTSEQYF. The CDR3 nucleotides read TGCGCCAGCATTGCCCCTTTGACCTCCGAGCAGTACTTC.

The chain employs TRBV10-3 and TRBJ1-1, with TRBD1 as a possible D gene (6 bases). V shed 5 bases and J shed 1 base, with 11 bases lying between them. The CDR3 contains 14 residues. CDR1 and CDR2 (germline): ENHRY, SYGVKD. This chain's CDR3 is CAISRDIGNTEAFF. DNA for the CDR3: TGTGCCATCAGTCGGGACATAGGGAACACTGAAGCTTTCTTT.

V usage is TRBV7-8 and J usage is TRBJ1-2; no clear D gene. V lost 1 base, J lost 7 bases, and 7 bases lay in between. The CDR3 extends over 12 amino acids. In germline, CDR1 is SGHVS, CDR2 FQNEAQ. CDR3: CASSLVTGGYTF. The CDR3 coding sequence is TGTGCCAGCAGCTTAGTAACCGGTGGCTACACCTTC. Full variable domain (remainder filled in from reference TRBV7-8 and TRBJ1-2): GAGVSQSPRYKVAKRGQDVALRCDPISGHVSLFWYQQALGQGPEFLTYFQNEAQLDKSGLPSDRFFAERPEGSVSTLKIQRTQQEDSAVYLCASSLVTGGYTFGSGTRLTVV.

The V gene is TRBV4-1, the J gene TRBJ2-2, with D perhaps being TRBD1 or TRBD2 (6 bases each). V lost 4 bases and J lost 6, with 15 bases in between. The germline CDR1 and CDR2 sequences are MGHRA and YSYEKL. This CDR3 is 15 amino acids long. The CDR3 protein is CASSPVEGVSGELFF. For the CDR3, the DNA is TGCGCCAGCAGCCCTGTGGAGGGGGTATCCGGGGAGCTGTTTTTT.

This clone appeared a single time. CDR3 sequence (DNA): TGTGCCAGCAGACCAGGACAGGGGGGAAATCAGCCCCAGCATTTT. Translated, it gives CASRPGQGGNQPQHF. The rearrangement links TRBV6-5 to TRBJ1-5; TRBD1 agrees at 10 bases. The ends lost 6 bases at V and 4 bases at J; junction bases unmatched: 6. The germline gives CDR1 MNHEY, CDR2 SVGAGI. This CDR3 spans 15 amino acids.

This CDR3 reads CASSDTGAVTGELFF. The CDR3 nucleotides read TGTGCCAGCAGCGATACTGGGGCCGTGACCGGGGAGCTGTTTTTT. The chain carries TRBV11-2 and TRBJ2-2, with D perhaps TRBD1 (5 bases). The CDR3 spans 15 residues. Germline lookup yields CDR1 SGHAT and CDR2 FQNNGV. Trimming pared 5 bases from V and 5 bases from J, leaving 15 bases between.

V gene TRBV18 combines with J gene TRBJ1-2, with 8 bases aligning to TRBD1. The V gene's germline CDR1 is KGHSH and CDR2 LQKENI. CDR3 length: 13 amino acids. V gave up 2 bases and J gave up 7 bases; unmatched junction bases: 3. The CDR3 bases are TGTGCCAGCTCACCAAGCAGGGGGCTTGGCTACACCTTC. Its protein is CASSPSRGLGYTF.

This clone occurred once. This CDR3 is CASSSADSGNQPQHF. CDR3 nucleotides: TGTGCCAGCAGCTCAGCAGACAGCGGCAATCAGCCCCAGCATTTT. The chain employs TRBV7-2 and TRBJ1-5, with D possibly TRBD1 on 5 matching bases. The CDR3 contains 15 residues. In germline, CDR1 is SGHTA, CDR2 FQGNSA. Trimming shortened V by 4 bases and J by 2 bases, and 12 bases separated the two germline ends.